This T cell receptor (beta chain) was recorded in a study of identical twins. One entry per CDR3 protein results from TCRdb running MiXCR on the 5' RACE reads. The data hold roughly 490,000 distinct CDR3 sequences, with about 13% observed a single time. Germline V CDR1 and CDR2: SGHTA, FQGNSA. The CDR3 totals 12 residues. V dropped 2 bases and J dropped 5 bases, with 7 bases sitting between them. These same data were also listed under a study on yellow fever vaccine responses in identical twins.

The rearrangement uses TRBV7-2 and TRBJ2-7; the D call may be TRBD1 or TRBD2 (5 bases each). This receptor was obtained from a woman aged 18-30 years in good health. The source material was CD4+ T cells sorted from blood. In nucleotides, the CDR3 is TGTGCCAGCAGCTTATCGGGACACGAGCAGTACTTC. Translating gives CASSLSGHEQYF. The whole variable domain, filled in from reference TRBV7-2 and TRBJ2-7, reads GAGVSQSPSNKVTEKGKDVELRCDPISGHTALYWYRQSLGQGLEFLIYFQGNSAPDKSGLPSDRFSAERTGGSVSTLTIQRTQQEDSAVYLCASSLSGHEQYFGPGTRLTVT.